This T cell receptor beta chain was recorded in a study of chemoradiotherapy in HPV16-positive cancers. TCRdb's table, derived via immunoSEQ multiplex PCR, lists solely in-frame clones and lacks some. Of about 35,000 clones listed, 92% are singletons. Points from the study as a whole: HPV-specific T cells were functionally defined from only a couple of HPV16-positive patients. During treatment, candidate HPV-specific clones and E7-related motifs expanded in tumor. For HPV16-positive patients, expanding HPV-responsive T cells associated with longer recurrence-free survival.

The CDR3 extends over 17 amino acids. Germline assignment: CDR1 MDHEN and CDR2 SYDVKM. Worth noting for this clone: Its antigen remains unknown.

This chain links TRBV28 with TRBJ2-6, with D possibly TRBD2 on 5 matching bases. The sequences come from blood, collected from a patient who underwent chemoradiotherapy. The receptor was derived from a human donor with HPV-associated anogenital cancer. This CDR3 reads CATVERGFSSGANVLTF. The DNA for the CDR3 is TGTGCTACAGTCGAGAGAGGGTTCTCCTCTGGGGCCAACGTCCTGACTTTC.